This T cell receptor beta chain was found in a study of beta chain features in type 1 diabetes. For the study at large: The examined sorted cells totaled under 120 million across samples. General observations from the study: Patients showed naive, central memory and Treg TCRB repertoires that appeared more similar than those of healthy donors.

Points on this clone: Its antigen is unidentified.

Trimming at V came to 6 bases and at J to 7 bases, leaving 12 bases not matched to a gene. From germline, CDR1 is MNHEY and CDR2 SVGAGI. The CDR3 covers 15 residues. As every portion of the isolated RNA was reverse transcribed, the sequencing read expressed TCRB transcripts. Around 3.8 million reads per sample were averaged for naive, central memory and regulatory samples. The table came from immunoSEQ multiplex PCR; TCRdb's copy has only in-frame clones and leaves some out. The data show roughly 450,000 clones, 9.5% to 12% seen once. Sequenced input: naive CD4+ T cells from blood. The chain carries TRBV6-5 and TRBJ2-1, with 7 bases fitting TRBD1. This receptor was identified in a woman between 18 and 30 years old in good health. Here the CDR3 reads CASRARRTGINEQFF. The DNA for the CDR3 is TGTGCCAGCAGGGCCCGAAGGACAGGAATTAATGAGCAGTTCTTC.